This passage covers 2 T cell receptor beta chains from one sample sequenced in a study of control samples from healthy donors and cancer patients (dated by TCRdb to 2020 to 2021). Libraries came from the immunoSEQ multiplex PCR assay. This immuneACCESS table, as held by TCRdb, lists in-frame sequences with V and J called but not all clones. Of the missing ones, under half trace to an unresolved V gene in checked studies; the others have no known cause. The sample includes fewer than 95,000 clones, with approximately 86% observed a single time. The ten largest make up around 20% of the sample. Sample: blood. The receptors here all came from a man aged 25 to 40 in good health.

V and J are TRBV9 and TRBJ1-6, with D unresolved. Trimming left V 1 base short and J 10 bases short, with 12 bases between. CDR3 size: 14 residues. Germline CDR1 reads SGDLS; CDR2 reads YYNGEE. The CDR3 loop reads CASSVNLNGSPLHF. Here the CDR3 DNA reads TGTGCCAGCAGCGTAAATCTTAATGGATCACCCCTCCACTTT.

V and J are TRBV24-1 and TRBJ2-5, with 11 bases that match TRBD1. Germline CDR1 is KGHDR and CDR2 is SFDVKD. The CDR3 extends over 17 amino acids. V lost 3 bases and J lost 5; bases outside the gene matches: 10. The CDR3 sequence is CATSDASGTGGGETQYF. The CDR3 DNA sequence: TGTGCCACCAGTGATGCTTCCGGGACAGGGGGTGGGGAGACCCAGTACTTC.